Described below is a single T cell receptor (beta chain) sequence and its context. This clone was detected a few times. The specificity of this receptor is unknown. No quality values exist for individual bases; no much larger clone is one base distant. The data derive from a study of T cell responses to AZD1222 COVID-19 vaccine (dated by TCRdb to the early 2020s). With regard to the full study: AZD1222 recipients whose second dose came at about 4 weeks and those whose second dose came at about 12 weeks were combined into one group, since spike-specific TCR depth and breadth did not differ between the two schedules. TCR sequencing covered over 230 trial participants: 200 to 210 given two doses of AZD1222 and 26 given two doses of MenACWY control vaccine. Trial participants were enrolled into age subgroups of 18-55, 56-69 and 70-plus years, which contained around 150, 28 and 57 TCR-sequenced participants, respectively. The investigation overall reported the following: CD4 TCRs associated with the vaccine covered the entire spike protein, and the dominant responses were in regions 160-218 and 743-854. The 56-69-year group was small, and its depth increase did not reach significance, likely because of low power. Conclusions about previously exposed vaccinees were limited because only a handful of AZD1222 recipients were SARS-CoV-2 seropositive at baseline. Most participants were white British and females outnumbered males, and the authors suggested that clonal diversity may have been underestimated. A significant rise in spike-specific TCR breadth and depth was observed after two AZD1222 doses relative to day 0 and relative to MenACWY recipients. Reportedly, close to half of the unique spike-specific TCRs recognized epitopes lying outside the regions that are mutated in the B.1.351 and B.1.1.7 variants. Because no day 14 peak-response samples were available, repertoires were characterized only after the peak T cell response.

Reading the label with the study, this specimen's time point is: baseline before first vaccination. Samples from vaccinated people were obtained from the UK trials COV001 and COV002, which included a single-blind randomized controlled phase 2/3 trial of AZD1222 (ChAdOx1 nCoV-19) in healthy adults. For TCRbeta chain sequencing, PBMC samples were collected from trial participants at day 0 and at day 28 after the second dose. The CDR3 regions of human TCRbeta chains were analyzed by immunosequencing. The study's own analysis went as follows. TCRs in the repertoires were compared against a reference library of SARS-CoV-2-specific TCRs that had been generated with the MIRA antigen-specificity platform. Breadth was defined as the fraction of unique TCRs that were SARS-CoV-2-associated, and depth was defined as the fraction of total T cells that were SARS-CoV-2-associated. Using the MIRA data, each spike-specific TCR was mapped to the spike region that the TCR reacts to and placed in a CD4 or CD8 class. Log10-transformed breadth and depth values were compared by one-way ANOVA with Sidak's multiple comparisons tests. This immuneACCESS table, as held by TCRdb, lists in-frame sequences with V and J called but not all clones. Of the missing ones, under half trace to an unresolved V gene in checked studies; the others have no known cause. From that table come the V and J calls and clone size; the DNA was used to work out D and trimming. The sample profile shows more than 250,000 clones; approximately 93% of them were found once. The ten largest clones represent 0.5% to 0.7% of the sample.

The sequence was obtained from an adult in good health. The specimen was peripheral blood, collected on day 0 of AZD1222 vaccination.

The DNA is TGTGCCACCAGCAGAGATTGGGGACAGGGGATGGGCAATGAGCAGTTCTTC. Its product reads: CATSRDWGQGMGNEQFF. The chain uses TRBV15 and TRBJ2-1; 10 of the junction bases match TRBD1. The germline V gene (reference sequence) yields LNHNV for CDR1 and YYDKDF for CDR2. Trimming removed 0 bases from V and 6 bases from J; the gene matches leave 8 bases unexplained. Counted from cysteine to phenylalanine, this CDR3 has 17 amino acids. Of all the DNA, just the CDR3 is kept, 51 bases in frame from base 1.